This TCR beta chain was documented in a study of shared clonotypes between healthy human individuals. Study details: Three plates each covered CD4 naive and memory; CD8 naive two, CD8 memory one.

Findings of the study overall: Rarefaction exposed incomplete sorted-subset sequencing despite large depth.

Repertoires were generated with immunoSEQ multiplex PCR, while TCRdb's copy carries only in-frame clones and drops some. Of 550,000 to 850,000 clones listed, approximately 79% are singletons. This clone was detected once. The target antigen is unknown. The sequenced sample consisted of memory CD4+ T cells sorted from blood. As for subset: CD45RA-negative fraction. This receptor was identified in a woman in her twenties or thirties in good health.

The CDR3 DNA reads as TGTGCCAGCAGTTTCGGGACAGTCAATTCACCCCTCCACTTT. Translated, it gives CASSFGTVNSPLHF. The chain employs TRBV6-6 and TRBJ1-6, with 7 bases lining up with TRBD1. CDR1 is MNHNY, CDR2 SVGAGI, per germline (reference sequence). The CDR3 loop spans 14 amino acids. With 4 bases clipped from V and 7 bases from J, the junction kept 4 bases outside the gene matches.